This passage covers 8 T cell receptor beta chains from one sample sequenced in a study of blood T cell repertoires in COVID-19. Sequencing used immunoSEQ multiplex PCR; TCRdb keeps in-frame clones, though not all of them. The data show around 140,000 clones, 84% seen once. The sequenced sample consisted of peripheral blood. These receptor sequences come from a man in his fifties or sixties with active or convalescent COVID-19.

The genes are TRBV9 and TRBJ2-3; the D is unclear. Germline CDR1 SGDLS, CDR2 YYNGEE. V was cut by 1 base and J by 3 bases, with 9 bases left in between. The CDR3 covers 14 residues. The CDR3 DNA follows: TGTGCCAGCAGCGTAATGGCAGATACAGATACGCAGTATTTT. Translated, it gives CASSVMADTDTQYF.

CDR3 region: CAKANQGATEAFF. CDR3 coding DNA: TGTGCCAAAGCCAACCAGGGGGCCACTGAAGCTTTCTTT. This rearrangement joins TRBV7-9 to TRBJ1-1; 8 bases align to TRBD1. The CDR3 totals 13 residues. CDR1 and CDR2 (germline): SEHNR, FQNEAQ (reference sequence). V shed 10 bases and J 4 bases; nucleotides not matched to a gene: 8.

The chain joins TRBV7-9 to TRBJ2-5, with TRBD1 matching 7 bases. Germline V CDR1 and CDR2: SEHNR, FQNEAQ (reference sequence). V lost 5 bases, J lost 0 bases, and 9 bases stayed unmatched. This CDR3 has 16 residues. CDR3 protein: CASSLQRQGHQETQYF. DNA for the CDR3: TGTGCCAGCAGCCTTCAACGACAGGGACACCAAGAGACCCAGTACTTC.

V usage is TRBV7-2 and J usage is TRBJ1-2; TRBD1 might be the D (5 bases). Germline V CDR1 and CDR2: SGHTA, FQGNSA. The CDR3 extends over 15 amino acids. V was trimmed by 1 base and J by 5 bases, leaving 14 bases between them. The CDR3 bases are TGTGCCAGCAGCTTAGGAGGAGGGACTAGGTATGGCTACACCTTC. Protein product: CASSLGGGTRYGYTF.

This rearrangement joins TRBV4-1 to TRBJ2-1; 10 bases fit TRBD2. The V gene end was trimmed by 0 bases and the J gene end by 8 bases; junction bases not matched to a gene: 4. This CDR3 is built from 15 residues. Germline CDR1 is MGHRA and CDR2 is YSYEKL. This CDR3 is CASSQEALAGDEQFF. CDR3 nucleotide sequence: TGCGCCAGCAGCCAAGAGGCCCTAGCGGGAGATGAGCAGTTCTTC.

The rearrangement uses TRBV2 and TRBJ1-6; D might be TRBD1 (5 bases). The germline V gene has CDR1 SNHLY and CDR2 FYNNEI. Trimming removed 8 bases at V and 7 bases at J, with 12 bases between. The CDR3 loop spans 13 amino acids. The CDR3 nucleotides are TGTGCCAGCCGGGGGGTAGGGAATTCACCCCTCCACTTT. Encoded protein: CASRGVGNSPLHF. Combining the CDR3 with reference TRBV2 and TRBJ1-6 gives the whole variable domain EPEVTQTPSHQVTQMGQEVILRCVPISNHLYFYWYRQILGQKVEFLVSFYNNEISEKSEIFDDQFSVERPDGSNFTLKIRSTKLEDSAMYFCASRGVGNSPLHFGNGTRLTVT.

The J gene is TRBJ1-1, the V gene TRBV4-1; D is possibly TRBD1 (6 bases). This CDR3 region has 15 residues. The V gene's germline CDR1 is MGHRA and CDR2 YSYEKL. V lost 1 base and J 9 bases, leaving 18 bases between the germline ends. The CDR3 here is CASSQALRGGTQAFF. The CDR3 bases are TGCGCCAGCAGCCAAGCCCTTCGGGGGGGGACACAAGCTTTCTTT.

The chain recombines TRBV9 with TRBJ2-1; 7 positions agree with TRBD2. The CDR3 sequence is 17 residues long. The germline V gene encodes CDR1 SGDLS and CDR2 YYNGEE. J lost 3 bases, V lost 1 base, and 10 bases had no gene match. This chain's CDR3 is CASSVSPSGKNYNEQFF. The CDR3 DNA sequence: TGTGCCAGCAGCGTATCCCCCAGCGGGAAAAACTACAATGAGCAGTTCTTC. Using reference TRBV9 and TRBJ2-1 for the parts outside the CDR3, the full variable domain is DSGVTQTPKHLITATGQRVTLRCSPRSGDLSVYWYQQSLDQGLQFLIQYYNGEERAKGNILERFSAQQFPDLHSELNLSSLELGDSALYFCASSVSPSGKNYNEQFFGPGTRLTVL.